This is a list of T cell receptor beta chains from one sample in a study of blood T cells in healthy people across ages. TCRdb ran MiXCR on the 5' RACE reads and lists one entry per CDR3 protein. This sample carries 1.5 million to 2 million distinct CDR3 sequences, about 30% of them seen once, and the ten largest clones take 7.7%. Material for sequencing was blood. Every receptor here comes from a woman aged 25 to 45 in good health. CDR3s include the opening cysteine and the closing phenylalanine or tryptophan. The D gene is left open where the match is weak. Size is omitted from some rows. Given values are once, few, many or a class for expanded clones.

D	V	size	J	DNA	CDR3
-	TRBV7-9	-	TRBJ2-1	TGTGCCAGCAGCTTAGCCGGGCCGAGCTCCTACAATGAGCAGTTCTTC	CASSLAGPSSYNEQFF
-	TRBV10-3	-	TRBJ1-2	TGTGCCATCAGTGCAGGGGCGGTCTATGGCTACACCTTC	CAISAGAVYGYTF
-	TRBV11-2	-	TRBJ2-2	TGTGCCAGCAGCCGGACAGCTTCTAACACCGGGGAGCTGTTTTTT	CASSRTASNTGELFF
-	TRBV15	few	TRBJ2-3	TGTGCCACCAGCAGACCCCCCGGACCCCCTTCGTATTTT	CATSRPPGPPSYF
-	TRBV5-1	-	TRBJ2-1	TGCGCCAGCAGCTCGGGACTTTCGACGGTTGTCAATGAGCAGTTCTTC	CASSSGLSTVVNEQFF
TRBD1	TRBV9	many	TRBJ2-5	TGTGCCAGCAGCCCATCTCCGGGACAGGGGGCGGAGACCCAGTACTTC	CASSPSPGQGAETQYF
TRBD1	TRBV10-3	-	TRBJ1-3	TGTGCCAGCCGGGCATCCGACAGGGGTAGAAACACCATATATTTT	CASRASDRGRNTIYF
-	TRBV20-1	-	TRBJ2-7	TGCAGTAGCGTCCGGGCGGAGAAGGGCCCCGACGAGCAGTACTTC	CSSVRAEKGPDEQYF
TRBD2	TRBV7-2	-	TRBJ2-2	TGTGCCAGCAGCTTATGGGGACTATTGAACACCGGGGAGCTGTTTTTT	CASSLWGLLNTGELFF
-	TRBV2	-	TRBJ1-1	TGTGCCAGCAGTGACGGGTCGGGGGGGCCTAGGGGAGCTTTCTTT	CASSDGSGGPRGAFF
-	TRBV5-6	few	TRBJ1-1	TGTGCCAGCAGCACGGGGAGGGGGACATTGAACACTGAAGCTTTCTTT	CASSTGRGTLNTEAFF
TRBD2	TRBV6-5	-	TRBJ2-1	TGTGCCAGCACCCCGCCCTTAGCGGGGTACAATGAGCAGTTCTTC	CASTPPLAGYNEQFF
-	TRBV28	few	TRBJ1-2	TGTGCCAGCGTATCTATGCAGGGTGGGGGGTTTATCCAGGAGAACTATGGCTACACCTTC	CASVSMQGGGFIQENYGYTF
-	TRBV7-2	-	TRBJ2-5	TGTACCAGCAGCTTATTACCTGCCACCTTGGGACTCTCACAAGAGACCCAGTACTTC	CTSSLLPATLGLSQETQYF
-	TRBV4-1	many	TRBJ2-3	TGCGCCAGCAGCCAAGTGGATGGGACTCAAAAGGGAGATACGCAGTATTTT	CASSQVDGTQKGDTQYF
TRBD1	TRBV12-3/TRBV12-4	few	TRBJ1-4	TGTGCCAGCAGCAGACAGGGGGCCAAGGAAAAACTGTTTTTT	CASSRQGAKEKLFF